Presented here are 12 T cell receptor beta chains from one specimen sequenced in a study of circulating CD8 cells and anti-PD-1 response in melanoma. The QIAseq Immune Repertoire TCR panel built the libraries from roughly 15 ng of total RNA. TCRdb reanalysed the reads using MiXCR and keeps one entry per CDR3 protein. The sample has hundreds of distinct CDR3 sequences, less than 8% seen once. Sorting of live CD3+CD8+TCRalphabeta+ cells by PD-1 and/or TIGIT gave four subsets. This specimen was CD8+ T cells from PBMCs, taken at baseline or after one month of anti-PD-1 therapy (not recorded which). These receptors were taken from a human donor with melanoma.

By share of the sample, this clonotype is large. The chain employs TRBV2 and TRBJ2-1, with 10 bases matching TRBD2. Trimming took 2 bases from V and 4 from J; bases not matched to a gene: 2. The length of the CDR3 is 15 residues. CDR1 and CDR2 from the germline V gene are SNHLY and FYNNEI. The CDR3 region has the DNA TGTGCCAGCAGTGAAACTAGCGGGGCGTACAATGAGCAGTTCTTC. Protein: CASSETSGAYNEQFF. The full variable domain, its missing parts supplied by reference TRBV2 and TRBJ2-1, is EPEVTQTPSHQVTQMGQEVILRCVPISNHLYFYWYRQILGQKVEFLVSFYNNEISEKSEIFDDQFSVERPDGSNFTLKIRSTKLEDSAMYFCASSETSGAYNEQFFGPGTRLTVL.

This clonotype is labeled as large. This chain uses TRBV28 with TRBJ2-2, with a possible D match to TRBD1 (6 bases). V was shortened by 5 bases and J by 3 bases, with 13 bases between the two germline ends. Germline V gene data show CDR1 as MDHEN and CDR2 as SYDVKM. This CDR3 has 15 amino acids. This chain's CDR3 is CASSEGQTDTGELFF. CDR3 nucleotides: TGTGCCAGCAGTGAAGGACAGACCGACACCGGGGAGCTGTTTTTT.

This clonotype is deemed large. The chain is built from TRBV7-2 and TRBJ2-5; D is unresolved. CDR1 and CDR2 from the germline V gene are SGHTA and FQGNSA. CDR3 length: 15 residues. V was trimmed by 5 bases and J by 2 bases, leaving 15 bases between them. CDR3 sequence (DNA): TGTGCCAGCAGCAGTCTTCGTATACGGCAAGAGACCCAGTACTTC. It translates to CASSSLRIRQETQYF.

The chain has TRBV19 and TRBJ1-5; D is perhaps TRBD1 (5 bases). The CDR3 is 12 amino acids. Germline V gene lookup returns CDR1 LNHDA and CDR2 SQIVND (reference sequence). The V end was cut by 3 bases, the J end by 16 bases, with 16 bases between. The DNA for the CDR3 is TGTGCCAGTAGTATCTTGCAGGGCGAGGAACATTTT. Translating gives CASSILQGEEHF.

Judged by abundance, this clonotype is large. The V and J genes are TRBV6-4 and TRBJ2-2; D is unclear. The germline V gene encodes CDR1 MRHNA and CDR2 SNTAGT. The CDR3 is 14 residues long. V lost 3 bases to trimming and J lost 3 bases, with 8 bases between them. The CDR3 is CASSEVLDTGELFF. The CDR3 nucleotides are TGTGCCAGCAGTGAAGTCCTAGACACCGGGGAGCTGTTTTTT.

This clonotype is deemed medium-sized (0.01 to 0.1%). The V call is TRBV23-1, the J call TRBJ2-3; TRBD2 agrees at 9 bases. TRBV23-1 is classed as an ORF, of uncertain function. The CDR3 covers 18 residues. With 1 base clipped from V and 2 bases from J, the junction kept 10 bases outside the gene matches. CDR3 nucleotide sequence: TGCGCCAGCAGTCAATTCCCCCCGACTAGCGGATACACAGATACGCAGTATTTT. Its protein is CASSQFPPTSGYTDTQYF.

About this clonotype itself: A far larger clone is only one base removed, so a read error is likely. J is TRBJ2-5 and V is TRBV27; D unresolved. Germline values: CDR1 MNHEY, CDR2 SMNVEV (reference sequence). V lost 4 bases and J lost 11, with 14 bases in between. The CDR3 runs to 12 residues. The DNA for the CDR3 is TGTGCCAGCAGTTCCACAGACAATGAGCAGTACTTC. Translated: CASSSTDNEQYF.

This clonotype is labeled as large. V gene TRBV4-1 combines with J gene TRBJ2-3; 7 nucleotides agree with TRBD2. The ends lost 6 bases at V and 2 bases at J; junction bases unmatched: 8. The length of the CDR3 is 15 residues. The germline V gene has CDR1 MGHRA and CDR2 YSYEKL. This chain's CDR3 is CASSLYGGTTDTQYF. The CDR3 DNA reads as TGCGCCAGCAGTCTTTACGGGGGGACCACAGATACGCAGTATTTT.

Within the sample, this clonotype is medium-sized. The chain uses TRBV20-1 and TRBJ2-7; the D gene is possibly TRBD1 (6 bases). CDR1 and CDR2 from the germline V gene are DFQATT and SNEGSKA (reference sequence). V was clipped by 5 bases and J by 0 bases, with 8 bases between them. The CDR3 runs 12 residues. This CDR3 is CSAGDNSYEQYF. Written as DNA, the CDR3 is TGCAGTGCTGGGGACAACTCCTACGAGCAGTACTTC.

This clonotype is labeled large. The gene calls are TRBV6-5 and TRBJ2-2; 10 bases are a match to TRBD1. Germline trimming cut 3 bases from V and 6 bases from J; bases unmatched to any gene: 7. The CDR3 consists of 16 residues. Germline lookup yields CDR1 MNHEY and CDR2 SVGAGI. CDR3 nucleotide sequence: TGTGCCAGCAGTTATAAGGGACAGGGGCTTGCCGGGGAGCTGTTTTTT. This gives the protein CASSYKGQGLAGELFF.

In its sample, this clonotype is large. V is TRBV6-4 and J is TRBJ2-3; TRBD2 is a possible D gene (7 bases). Germline loops: CDR1 MRHNA, CDR2 SNTAGT. Trimming took 0 bases from V and 4 from J, leaving 11 bases between them. This CDR3 has 15 amino acids. The chain's CDR3 is CASSDSGGAADTQYF. As DNA, the CDR3 is TGTGCCAGCAGTGACTCAGGGGGGGCCGCAGATACGCAGTATTTT.

Judged by abundance, this clonotype is medium-sized (0.01 to 0.1%). This chain uses TRBV6-2 or TRBV6-3 with TRBJ2-3; either TRBD1 or TRBD2 may fit D (5 bases each). Germline V gene data show CDR1 as MNHEY and CDR2 as SVGEGT. The length of the CDR3 is 14 residues. The V end lost 6 bases, the J end lost 2 bases, and 12 bases lay between the germline ends. The CDR3 DNA sequence: TGTGCCAGCAGCCCCGGGGCCCACACAGATACGCAGTATTTT. This codes for CASSPGAHTDTQYF.